These 12 T cell receptor beta chains originate from one sample sequenced in a study of blood T cells in healthy people across ages. The authors ran a second PCR of roughly 6 to 12 cycles using a sample-barcoded 5' primer and a J-beta primer mix. Using its own MiXCR run on the 5' RACE reads, TCRdb lists one record per CDR3 protein. The table records roughly 500,000 distinct CDR3 sequences, 25% to 30% of them present only once. The sample comprised blood. The receptor source for this set is a woman in her 70s in good health.

This clonotype has more than one count but fewer than ten. V gene TRBV20-1 combines with J gene TRBJ2-3; D is unresolved. The CDR3 runs 12 residues. Germline values: CDR1 DFQATT, CDR2 SNEGSKA (reference sequence). V was clipped by 5 bases and J by 2 bases, with 8 bases between them. CDR3 bases: TGCAGTGCTGGGCTAAACACAGATACGCAGTATTTT. This encodes CSAGLNTDTQYF.

The chain recombines TRBV4-3 with TRBJ1-2, with 8 nucleotides matching TRBD1. The CDR3 loop spans 14 amino acids. The germline gives CDR1 LGHNA, CDR2 YSLEER. Germline trimming cut 6 bases from V and 5 bases from J; bases unmatched to any gene: 8. In nucleotides, the CDR3 is TGCGCCAGCAGGATCCAGGGGGCGGGTTATGGCTACACCTTC. Amino acids: CASRIQGAGYGYTF.

The chain has TRBV5-6 and TRBJ2-4; D perhaps matches TRBD2 (6 bases). The V and J ends lost 4 bases and 5 bases respectively, with 10 bases between them. The CDR3 consists of 13 residues. CDR1 and CDR2 (germline): SGHDT, YYEEEE. This CDR3 reads CASSGTPENIQYF. In DNA form, the CDR3 reads TGTGCCAGCAGCGGGACTCCTGAAAACATTCAGTACTTC.

The rearrangement links TRBV15 to TRBJ1-5; unclear D gene. Trimming removed 0 bases from V and 6 bases from J, with 15 bases in between. CDR1 and CDR2 (germline): LNHNV, YYDKDF (reference sequence). This CDR3 has 16 residues. The CDR3 spells CATSRDTGEGIQPQHF. The CDR3, as DNA: TGTGCCACCAGCAGAGATACGGGTGAAGGCATTCAGCCCCAGCATTTT. Looking up the rest from reference TRBV15 and TRBJ1-5 gives the full variable domain: DAMVIQNPRYQVTQFGKPVTLSCSQTLNHNVMYWYQQKSSQAPKLLFHYYDKDFNNEADTPDNFQSRRPNTSFCFLDIRSPGLGDTAMYLCATSRDTGEGIQPQHFGDGTRLSIL.

This clonotype has just a few counts. The rearrangement joins TRBV7-9 to TRBJ1-4; D is perhaps TRBD1 (6 bases). CDR3 length: 15 residues. V lost 5 bases and J lost 2, with 12 bases in between. CDR1 is SEHNR and CDR2 is FQNEAQ in the germline V gene (reference sequence). CDR3 region: CASSDPGATNEKLFF. The CDR3 bases are TGTGCCAGCAGCGATCCGGGGGCGACTAATGAAAAACTGTTTTTT.

This clonotype appeared a few times. The chain links TRBV3-1 to TRBJ1-1; D may be TRBD1 (6 bases). Looked up from germline, CDR1 is LGHDT and CDR2 is YNNKEL (reference sequence). V lost 1 base, J lost 4 bases, and 10 bases lay in between. The CDR3 is made up of 14 amino acids. The DNA of the CDR3 is TGTGCCAGCAGCCAAGGGGGGCCGGGCACTGAAGCTTTCTTT. Translated, it gives CASSQGGPGTEAFF. Using reference TRBV3-1 and TRBJ1-1 for the parts outside the CDR3, the full variable domain is DTAVSQTPKYLVTQMGNDKSIKCEQNLGHDTMYWYKQDSKKFLKIMFSYNNKELIINETVPNRFSPKSPDKAHLNLHINSLELGDSAVYFCASSQGGPGTEAFFGQGTRLTVV.

This clonotype showed up just a few times. V gene TRBV20-1 combines with J gene TRBJ2-5, with a possible D match to TRBD1 (7 bases). The germline V gene encodes CDR1 DFQATT and CDR2 SNEGSKA (reference sequence). This CDR3 contains 15 residues. Trimming removed 0 bases from V and 4 bases from J, with 15 bases in between. The DNA of the CDR3 is TGCAGTGCTAGAGATCGCAGGGGGGCCGCAGAGACCCAGTACTTC. Amino acids: CSARDRRGAAETQYF.

This clonotype has more than one count but fewer than ten. CDR3 sequence (DNA): TGCAGTGCTAGACTAGCGGGGGCGTCCTACAATGAGCAGTTCTTC. Protein: CSARLAGASYNEQFF. This chain links TRBV20-1 with TRBJ2-1, with 10 bases identical to TRBD2. The J segment lost 1 base and the V segment lost 2 bases, leaving 2 bases of the junction unmatched. This CDR3 contains 15 residues. Germline loops: CDR1 DFQATT, CDR2 SNEGSKA (reference sequence).

The chain has TRBV29-1 and TRBJ2-3; D not certain. The CDR3 runs to 11 residues. Germline loops: CDR1 SQVTM, CDR2 ANQGSEA. Trimming removed 4 bases at V and 4 bases at J, with 6 bases between. CDR3 loop: CSVARADTQYF. The CDR3 DNA reads as TGCAGCGTTGCACGGGCAGATACGCAGTATTTT.

CDR3 DNA sequence: TGTGCCAGCAGCCCCCTACAGGGGGCTCAGCCCCAGCATTTT. This gives the protein CASSPLQGAQPQHF. The chain links TRBV7-2 to TRBJ1-5; 9 bases are shared with TRBD1. J lost 6 bases, V lost 5 bases, and 5 bases had no gene match. The CDR3 has 14 residues. Germline CDR1 SGHTA, CDR2 FQGNSA.

The chain couples TRBV11-2 to TRBJ2-3, with 7 bases matching TRBD2. Trimming at V came to 8 bases and at J to 1 base, leaving 9 bases not matched to a gene. The CDR3 is 15 residues long. CDR1 SGHAT and CDR2 FQNNGV come from the germline V gene. The CDR3: CASGPGRVGTDTQYF. Written as DNA, the CDR3 is TGTGCCAGCGGCCCAGGGAGGGTCGGCACAGATACGCAGTATTTT. Full variable domain (outside the CDR3, taken from reference TRBV11-2 and TRBJ2-3): EAGVAQSPRYKIIEKRQSVAFWCNPISGHATLYWYQQILGQGPKLLIQFQNNGVVDDSQLPKDRFSAERLKGVDSTLKIQPAKLEDSAVYLCASGPGRVGTDTQYFGPGTRLTVL.

The V and J genes are TRBV5-4 and TRBJ1-1; 10 nucleotides line up with TRBD1. The J segment lost 4 bases and the V segment lost 3 bases, leaving 9 bases of the junction unmatched. The CDR3 consists of 16 residues. The germline gives CDR1 SGHNT, CDR2 YYREEE (reference sequence). For the CDR3, the DNA is TGTGCCAGCAGCTCGCCGGACAGGGGGAGGAGCACTGAAGCTTTCTTT. It specifies CASSSPDRGRSTEAFF.